This T cell receptor (beta chain) came from a study of cytomegalovirus exposure and HLA in healthy donors. Study overall: There were 65 million to 85 million unique TCRs (from HLA-typed donors) in an early data release. Within the Caucasian-associated ancestry cluster were around 80% of the roughly 360 genotyped donors.

Trimming took 1 base from V and 4 from J; bases not matched to a gene: 4. The CDR3 is made up of 15 amino acids. Germline V gene lookup returns CDR1 LGHNA and CDR2 YSLEER. PCR primers comprised 60 Vbeta and 13 Jbeta primers. The repertoire was sequenced with immunoSEQ multiplex PCR; TCRdb's copy has only in-frame clones and lacks some. This table has about 98,000 clones, about 81% appearing once. This clone came up a few times. This sequence originates from a man aged 40-50 years in good health and CMV-seronegative. The chain joins TRBV4-3 to TRBJ1-2; 9 bases map to TRBD1. The sequenced sample was PBMCs. CDR3 amino acids: CASSQGQGDAYGYTF. CDR3 DNA: TGCGCCAGCAGCCAAGGACAGGGGGATGCCTATGGCTACACCTTC.